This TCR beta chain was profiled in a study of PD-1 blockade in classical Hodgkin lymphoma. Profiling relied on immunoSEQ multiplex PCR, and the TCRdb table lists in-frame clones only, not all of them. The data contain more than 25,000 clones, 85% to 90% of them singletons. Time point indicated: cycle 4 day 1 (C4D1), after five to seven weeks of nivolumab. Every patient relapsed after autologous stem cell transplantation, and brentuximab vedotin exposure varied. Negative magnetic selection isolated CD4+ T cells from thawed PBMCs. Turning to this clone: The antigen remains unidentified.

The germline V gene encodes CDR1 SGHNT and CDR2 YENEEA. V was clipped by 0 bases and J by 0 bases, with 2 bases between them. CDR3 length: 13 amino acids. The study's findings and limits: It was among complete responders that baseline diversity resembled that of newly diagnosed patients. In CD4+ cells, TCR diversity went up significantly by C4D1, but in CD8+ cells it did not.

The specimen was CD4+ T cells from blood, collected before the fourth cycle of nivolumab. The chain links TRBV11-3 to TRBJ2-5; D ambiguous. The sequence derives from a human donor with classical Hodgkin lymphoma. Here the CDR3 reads CASSLDHQETQYF. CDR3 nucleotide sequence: TGTGCCAGCAGCTTAGATCACCAAGAGACCCAGTACTTC.